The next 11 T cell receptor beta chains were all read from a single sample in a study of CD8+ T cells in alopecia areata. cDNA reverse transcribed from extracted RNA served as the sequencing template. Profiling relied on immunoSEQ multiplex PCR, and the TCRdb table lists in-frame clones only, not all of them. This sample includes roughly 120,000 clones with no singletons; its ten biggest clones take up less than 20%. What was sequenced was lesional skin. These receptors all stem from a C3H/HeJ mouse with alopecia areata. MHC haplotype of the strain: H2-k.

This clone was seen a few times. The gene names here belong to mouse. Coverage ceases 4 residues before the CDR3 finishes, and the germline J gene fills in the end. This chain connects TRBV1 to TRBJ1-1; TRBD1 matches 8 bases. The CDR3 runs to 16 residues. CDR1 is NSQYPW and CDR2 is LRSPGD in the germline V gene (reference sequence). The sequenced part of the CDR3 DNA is TGCACCTGCAGTGCAAATAACGGACAGGGAGGGACA. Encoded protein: CTCSANNGQGGT. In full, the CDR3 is CTCSANNGQGGTEVFF.

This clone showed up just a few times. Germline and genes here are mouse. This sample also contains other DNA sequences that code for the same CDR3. This chain's CDR3 is CASSDARLGGYEQYF. The covered CDR3 bases are TGTGCCAGCAGTGATGCACGTCTGGGGGGCTAT. J is TRBJ2-7 and V is TRBV13-1; 8 bases are a match to TRBD2. The CDR3 end falls 4 residues outside the read, so it is completed with the germline J gene. The V and J ends lost 0 bases and 3 bases, in that order; junction bases with no gene match: 5. The CDR3 contains 15 residues. Looked up from germline, CDR1 is NSHNY and CDR2 is SYGAGN.

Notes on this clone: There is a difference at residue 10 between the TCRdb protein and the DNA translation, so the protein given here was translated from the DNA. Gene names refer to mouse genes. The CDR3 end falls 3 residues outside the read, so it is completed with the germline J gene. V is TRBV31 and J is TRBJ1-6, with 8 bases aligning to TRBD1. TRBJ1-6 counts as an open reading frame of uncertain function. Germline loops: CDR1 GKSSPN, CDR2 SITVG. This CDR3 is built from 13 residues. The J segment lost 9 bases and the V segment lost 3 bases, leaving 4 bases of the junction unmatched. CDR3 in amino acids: CAWSQGAGSPLYF. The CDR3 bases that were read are TGTGCCTGGAGCCAGGGGGCAGGTTCGCCC.

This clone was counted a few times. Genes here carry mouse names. The covered CDR3 bases are TGTGCCAGCAGTGCCGGACAGGGACACTAT. Translating it yields CASSAGQGHY. Given in full, the CDR3 is CASSAGQGHYEQYF. The rearrangement links TRBV19 to TRBJ2-7, with 8 bases fitting TRBD1. The CDR3 goes on 4 residues after the read ends, and that part is filled in from the germline J gene. V lost 4 bases and J lost 3; bases outside the gene matches: 6. CDR1 and CDR2 from the germline V gene are FNHDT and SITEND (reference sequence). The CDR3 extends over 14 amino acids.

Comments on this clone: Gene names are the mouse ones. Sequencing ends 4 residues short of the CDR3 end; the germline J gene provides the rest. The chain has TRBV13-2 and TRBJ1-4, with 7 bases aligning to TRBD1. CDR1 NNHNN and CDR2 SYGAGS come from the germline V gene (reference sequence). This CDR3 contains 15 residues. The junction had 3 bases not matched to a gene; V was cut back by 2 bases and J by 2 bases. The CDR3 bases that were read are TGTGCCAGCGGTGAAGAGGGACAGTCCAACGAA. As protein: CASGEEGQSNE. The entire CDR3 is CASGEEGQSNERLFF.

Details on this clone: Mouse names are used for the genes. Incomplete CDR3 DNA: TGTGCAAGCAGCTTAGAAACAGGGGGCGCGGACTCC. The encoded protein is CASSLETGGADS. Given in full, the CDR3 is CASSLETGGADSDYTF. The gene calls are TRBV16 and TRBJ1-2, with 9 nucleotides matching TRBD1. The read comes to an end 4 residues before the CDR3 does, leaving the germline J gene to fill in the end. The CDR3 loop spans 16 amino acids. V gave up 0 bases and J gave up 3 bases; unmatched junction bases: 5. Germline V gene lookup returns CDR1 SGHSA and CDR2 FRNQAP.

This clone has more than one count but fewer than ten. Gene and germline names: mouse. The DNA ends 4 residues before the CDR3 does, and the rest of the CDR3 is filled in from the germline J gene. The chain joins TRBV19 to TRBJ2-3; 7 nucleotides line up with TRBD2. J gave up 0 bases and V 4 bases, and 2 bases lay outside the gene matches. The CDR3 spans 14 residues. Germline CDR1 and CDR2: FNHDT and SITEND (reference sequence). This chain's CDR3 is CASSGGGSAETLYF. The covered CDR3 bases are TGTGCCAGCAGTGGGGGGGGGAGTGCAGAA.

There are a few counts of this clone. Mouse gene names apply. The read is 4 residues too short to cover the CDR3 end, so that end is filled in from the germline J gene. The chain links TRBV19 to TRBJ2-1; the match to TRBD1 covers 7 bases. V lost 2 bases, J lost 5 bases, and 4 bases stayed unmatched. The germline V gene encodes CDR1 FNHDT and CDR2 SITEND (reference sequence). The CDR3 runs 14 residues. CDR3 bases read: TGTGCCAGCAGTATCCCGGGACAGAATGCT. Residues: CASSIPGQNA. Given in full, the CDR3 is CASSIPGQNAEQFF.

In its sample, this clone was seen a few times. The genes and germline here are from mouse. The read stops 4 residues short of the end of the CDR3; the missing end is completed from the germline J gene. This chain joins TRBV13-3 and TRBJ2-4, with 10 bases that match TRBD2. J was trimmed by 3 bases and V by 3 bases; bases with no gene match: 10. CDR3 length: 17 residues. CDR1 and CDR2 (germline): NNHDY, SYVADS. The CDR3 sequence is CASSVRLGGGEQNTLYF. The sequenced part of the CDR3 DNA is TGTGCCAGCAGTGTCCGACTGGGGGGAGGGGAACAAAAC.

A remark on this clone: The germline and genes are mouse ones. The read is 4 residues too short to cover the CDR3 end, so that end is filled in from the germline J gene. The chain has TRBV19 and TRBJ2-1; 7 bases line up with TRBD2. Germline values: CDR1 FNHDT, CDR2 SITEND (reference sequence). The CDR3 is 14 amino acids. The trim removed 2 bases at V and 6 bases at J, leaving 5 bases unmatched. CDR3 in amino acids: CASSIPRGGAEQFF. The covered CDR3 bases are TGTGCCAGCAGTATCCCTCGGGGGGGTGCT. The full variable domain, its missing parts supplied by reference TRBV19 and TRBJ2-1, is GGIITQTPKFLIGQEGQKLTLKCQQNFNHDTMYWYRQDSGKGLRLIYYSITENDLQKGDLSEGYDASREKKSSFSLTVTSAQKNEMAVFLCASSIPRGGAEQFFGPGTRLTVL.

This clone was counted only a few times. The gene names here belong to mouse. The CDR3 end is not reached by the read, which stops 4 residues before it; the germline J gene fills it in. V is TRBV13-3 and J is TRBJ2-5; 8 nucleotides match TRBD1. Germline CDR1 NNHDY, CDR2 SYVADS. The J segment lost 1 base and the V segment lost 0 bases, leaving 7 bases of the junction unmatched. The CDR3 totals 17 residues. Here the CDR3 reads CASSDGQGADDQDTQYF. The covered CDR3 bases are TGTGCCAGCAGTGATGGCCAGGGGGCAGACGACCAAGAC.